This TCR beta chain was sequenced for a study of cytomegalovirus exposure and HLA in healthy donors. Findings and limits, study-wide: Several of the most significant clusters appeared linked to common viral pathogens, based on a later analysis. Analysis performed later showed TCR beta chains linked to HLA being more clonally expanded than equally common others.

Healthy individuals who donated bone marrow served as the donors. Primers: 60 Vbeta forward and 13 Jbeta reverse. Repertoires were generated with immunoSEQ multiplex PCR, while TCRdb's copy carries only in-frame clones and drops some. The table records 200,000 to 300,000 clones, 84% of them present only once. Regarding this clone: Its antigen is unidentified.

Germline CDR1 MNHEY, CDR2 SMNVEV (reference sequence). The CDR3 covers 13 residues. Trimming removed 6 bases at V and 6 bases at J, with 14 bases between. This rearrangement joins TRBV27 to TRBJ1-2, with D unresolved. The clonotype was recovered from a middle-aged woman in good health and CMV-seropositive. The material sequenced was PBMCs. CDR3 protein: CASSLRGVDGYTF. The CDR3 DNA reads as TGTGCCAGCAGCCTCCGGGGAGTAGATGGCTACACCTTC.